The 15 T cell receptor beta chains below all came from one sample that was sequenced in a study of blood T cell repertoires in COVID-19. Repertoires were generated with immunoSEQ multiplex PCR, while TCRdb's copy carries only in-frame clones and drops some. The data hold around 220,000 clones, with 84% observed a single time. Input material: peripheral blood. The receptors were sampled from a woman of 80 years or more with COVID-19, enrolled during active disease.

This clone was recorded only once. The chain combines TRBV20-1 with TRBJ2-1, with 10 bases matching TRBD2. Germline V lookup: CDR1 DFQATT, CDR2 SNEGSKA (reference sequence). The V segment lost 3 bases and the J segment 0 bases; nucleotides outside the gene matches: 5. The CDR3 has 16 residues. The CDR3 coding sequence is TGCAGTGCTAGTATACGGACTAGCGGCTCCTACAATGAGCAGTTCTTC. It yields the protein CSASIRTSGSYNEQFF.

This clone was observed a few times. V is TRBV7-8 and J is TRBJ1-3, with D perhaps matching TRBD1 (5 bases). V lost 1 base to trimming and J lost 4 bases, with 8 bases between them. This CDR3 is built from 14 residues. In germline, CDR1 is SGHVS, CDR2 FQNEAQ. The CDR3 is CASSLGDLGNTIYF. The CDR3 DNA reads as TGTGCCAGCAGCTTAGGGGACTTAGGAAACACCATATATTTT.

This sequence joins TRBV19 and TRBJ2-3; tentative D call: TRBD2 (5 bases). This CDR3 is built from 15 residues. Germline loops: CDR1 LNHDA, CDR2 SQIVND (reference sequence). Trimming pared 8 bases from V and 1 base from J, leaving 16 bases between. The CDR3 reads CASESAGRGTDTQYF. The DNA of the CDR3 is TGTGCCAGTGAGTCGGCGGGCCGAGGCACAGATACGCAGTATTTT.

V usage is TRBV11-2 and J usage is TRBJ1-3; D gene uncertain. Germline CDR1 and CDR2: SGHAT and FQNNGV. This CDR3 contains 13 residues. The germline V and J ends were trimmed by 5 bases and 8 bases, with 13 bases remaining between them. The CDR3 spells CASSPSFRDTIYF. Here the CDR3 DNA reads TGTGCCAGCAGCCCCTCCTTCCGAGACACCATATATTTT. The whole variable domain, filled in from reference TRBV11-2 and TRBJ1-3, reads EAGVAQSPRYKIIEKRQSVAFWCNPISGHATLYWYQQILGQGPKLLIQFQNNGVVDDSQLPKDRFSAERLKGVDSTLKIQPAKLEDSAVYLCASSPSFRDTIYFGEGSWLTVV.

The CDR3 DNA sequence: TGTGCCAGTAAGACCGCGGGACAGGGCTTCTCTGGAAACACCATATATTTT. Amino acids: CASKTAGQGFSGNTIYF. The chain links TRBV19 to TRBJ1-3; 9 bases line up with TRBD1. After removal of 7 bases from V and 0 bases from J, the junction contained 10 bases not matched to a gene. Germline V CDR1 and CDR2: LNHDA, SQIVND (reference sequence). CDR3 size: 17 residues.

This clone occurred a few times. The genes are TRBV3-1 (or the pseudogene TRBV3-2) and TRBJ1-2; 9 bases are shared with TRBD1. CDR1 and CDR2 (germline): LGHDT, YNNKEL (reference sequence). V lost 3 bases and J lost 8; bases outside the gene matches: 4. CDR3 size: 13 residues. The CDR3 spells CASSQLGQGGYTF. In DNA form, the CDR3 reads TGTGCCAGCAGCCAGCTAGGACAGGGGGGCTACACCTTC.

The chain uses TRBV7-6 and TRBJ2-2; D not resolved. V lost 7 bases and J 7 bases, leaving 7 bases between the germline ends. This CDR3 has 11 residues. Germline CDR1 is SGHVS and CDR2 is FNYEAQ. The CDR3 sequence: CASTNDGELFF. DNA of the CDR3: TGTGCCAGCACTAATGACGGGGAGCTGTTTTTT.

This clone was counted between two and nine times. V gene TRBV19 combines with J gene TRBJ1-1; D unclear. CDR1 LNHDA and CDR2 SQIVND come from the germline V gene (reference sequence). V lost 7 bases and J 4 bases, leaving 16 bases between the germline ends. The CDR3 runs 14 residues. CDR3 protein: CASTEGGPVTEAFF. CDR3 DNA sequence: TGTGCCAGTACGGAGGGCGGACCTGTCACTGAAGCTTTCTTT.

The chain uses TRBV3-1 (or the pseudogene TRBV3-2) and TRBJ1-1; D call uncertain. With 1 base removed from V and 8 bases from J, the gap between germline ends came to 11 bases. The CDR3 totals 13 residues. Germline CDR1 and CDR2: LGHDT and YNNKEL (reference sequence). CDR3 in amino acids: CASSQVAGSEAFF. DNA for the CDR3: TGTGCCAGCAGCCAAGTCGCCGGGTCCGAAGCTTTCTTT.

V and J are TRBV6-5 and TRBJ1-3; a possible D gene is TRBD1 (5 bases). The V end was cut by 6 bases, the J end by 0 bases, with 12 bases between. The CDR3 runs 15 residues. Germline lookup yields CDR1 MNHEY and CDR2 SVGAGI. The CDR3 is CASRTTVYSGNTIYF. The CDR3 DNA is TGTGCCAGCAGGACGACAGTGTACTCTGGAAACACCATATATTTT.

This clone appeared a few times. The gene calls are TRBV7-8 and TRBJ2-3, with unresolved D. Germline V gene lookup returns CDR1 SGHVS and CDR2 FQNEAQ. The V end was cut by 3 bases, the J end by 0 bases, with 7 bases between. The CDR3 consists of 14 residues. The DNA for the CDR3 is TGTGCCAGCAGCTTTGGCTCCAGCACAGATACGCAGTATTTT. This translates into CASSFGSSTDTQYF.

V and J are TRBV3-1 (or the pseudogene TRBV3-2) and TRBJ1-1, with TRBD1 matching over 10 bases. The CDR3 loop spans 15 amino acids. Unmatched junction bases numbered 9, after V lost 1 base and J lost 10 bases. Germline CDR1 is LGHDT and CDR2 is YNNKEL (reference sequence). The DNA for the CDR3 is TGTGCCAGCAGCCAAGCCCAGACAGGGGGCTTCGTAGCTTTCTTT. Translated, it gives CASSQAQTGGFVAFF.

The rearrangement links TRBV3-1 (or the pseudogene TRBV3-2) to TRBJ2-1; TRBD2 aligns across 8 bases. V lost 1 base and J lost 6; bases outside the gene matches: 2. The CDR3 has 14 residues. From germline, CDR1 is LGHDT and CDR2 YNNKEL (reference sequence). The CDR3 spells CASSQVLAANEQFF. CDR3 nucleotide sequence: TGTGCCAGCAGCCAAGTACTAGCGGCCAATGAGCAGTTCTTC.

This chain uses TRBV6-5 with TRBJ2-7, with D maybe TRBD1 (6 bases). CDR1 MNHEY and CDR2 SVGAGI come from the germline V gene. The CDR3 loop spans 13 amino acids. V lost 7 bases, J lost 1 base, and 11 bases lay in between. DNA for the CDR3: TGTGCCAGCATTCAGGACAGATCCTACGAGCAGTACTTC. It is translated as CASIQDRSYEQYF.

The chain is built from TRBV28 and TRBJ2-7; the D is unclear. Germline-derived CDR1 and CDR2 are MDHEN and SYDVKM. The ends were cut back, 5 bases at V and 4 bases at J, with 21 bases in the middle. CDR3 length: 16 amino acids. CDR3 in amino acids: CASSAPSGQPIYEQYF. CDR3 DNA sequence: TGTGCCAGCAGTGCCCCCTCCGGTCAACCGATATACGAGCAGTACTTC.